These T cell receptor beta chains were read from a single sample in a study of cytomegalovirus exposure and HLA in healthy donors. TCRdb's copy holds only in-frame clones and misses some; the assay was immunoSEQ multiplex PCR. The table records over 150,000 clones, 65% to 75% of them present only once. Sequencing was carried out using PBMCs. The receptors derive from a man in his thirties or forties in good health and CMV-seropositive. CDR3s include the opening cysteine and the closing phenylalanine or tryptophan. D genes are given only for firm matches. Clone size is stated in some rows and not others, as once, few, many or a class when expanded.

J gene | clone size | V gene | D gene | CDR3 length | CDR3 protein | CDR3 DNA
TRBJ1-3 | NA | TRBV7-9 | TRBD1 | 17 | CASSSSGTGGRRNTIYF | TGTGCCAGCAGCTCGTCCGGGACAGGGGGACGGCGAAACACCATATATTTT
TRBJ2-2 | NA | TRBV2 | NA | 14 | CATRRSANTGELFF | TGTGCCACCAGACGGAGCGCGAACACCGGGGAGCTGTTTTTT
TRBJ2-7 | NA | TRBV28 | TRBD2 | 15 | CASSRRGGRASEQYF | TGTGCCAGCAGTCGCAGGGGCGGGAGGGCGAGCGAGCAGTACTTC
TRBJ2-7 | NA | TRBV27 | TRBD2 | 13 | CASGSGLSYEQYF | TGTGCCAGCGGTAGCGGGCTCTCCTACGAGCAGTACTTC
TRBJ2-3 | once | TRBV28 | TRBD1 | 14 | CASSPGGSTDTQYF | TGTGCCAGCAGTCCAGGGGGTAGCACAGATACGCAGTATTTT
TRBJ1-4 | NA | TRBV19 | NA | 14 | CASTSIGGAEELFF | TGTGCCAGTACCAGTATAGGTGGGGCCGAGGAACTGTTTTTT
TRBJ2-7 | NA | TRBV28 | NA | 10 | CASRGYEQYF | TGTGCCAGTCGGGGGTACGAGCAGTACTTC
TRBJ1-2 | NA | TRBV15 | NA | 15 | CATSRDPTGWRGYTF | TGTGCCACCAGCAGAGATCCCACAGGGTGGCGAGGCTACACCTTC
TRBJ2-7 | NA | TRBV2 | NA | 16 | CASPEDRQALSYEQYF | TGTGCCAGCCCCGAGGATAGACAGGCGCTCTCCTACGAGCAGTACTTC
TRBJ2-3 | NA | TRBV19 | TRBD2 | 16 | CASSGTSGRYTDTQYF | TGTGCCAGTAGTGGGACTAGCGGGAGGTACACAGATACGCAGTATTTT
TRBJ1-5 | NA | TRBV19 | NA | 14 | CATKTRGREQPQHF | TGTGCCACCAAAACCAGGGGACGCGAACAGCCCCAGCATTTT
TRBJ2-7 | NA | TRBV12-5 | NA | 18 | CASGRVGGPLTLSYEQYF | TGTGCTAGTGGCCGGGTGGGGGGACCATTAACCCTCTCCTACGAGCAGTACTTC
TRBJ1-5 | NA | TRBV27 | NA | 15 | CASSPNRGGGQPQHF | TGTGCCAGCAGTCCAAACCGTGGGGGAGGACAGCCCCAGCATTTT
TRBJ1-1 | NA | TRBV28 | NA | 14 | CASRPPGAHTEAFF | TGTGCCAGCAGGCCCCCAGGGGCCCACACTGAAGCTTTCTTT
TRBJ2-7 | NA | TRBV5-4 | TRBD1 | 14 | CASSSKTGAYEQYF | TGTGCCAGCAGCTCTAAGACAGGGGCCTACGAGCAGTACTTC
TRBJ2-7 | NA | TRBV7-9 | TRBD1 | 13 | CASSFELRQGQYF | TGTGCCAGCAGCTTCGAACTTCGACAGGGGCAGTACTTC
TRBJ2-3 | NA | TRBV7-2 | TRBD2 | 14 | CASSTLAGQDTQYF | TGTGCCAGCAGCACCCTAGCGGGTCAAGATACGCAGTATTTT
TRBJ1-4 | NA | TRBV11-2 | NA | 17 | CASSLARGQGTNEKLFF | TGTGCCAGCAGCTTAGCAAGGGGACAAGGGACCAATGAAAAACTGTTTTTT
TRBJ1-5 | NA | TRBV6-6 | NA | 10 | CASAGTGWHF | TGTGCCAGTGCCGGAACGGGTTGGCATTTT
TRBJ2-7 | few | TRBV4-3 | NA | 15 | CASSQASGTYYEQYF | TGCGCCAGCAGCCAAGCCTCCGGGACATACTACGAGCAGTACTTC
TRBJ1-6 | NA | TRBV5-6 | TRBD1 | 15 | CASSFGQGVYSPLHF | TGTGCCAGCAGCTTCGGACAGGGTGTTTATTCACCCCTCCACTTT
TRBJ2-2 | once | TRBV4-3 | TRBD1 | 16 | CASSQGQTGVGGELFF | TGCGCCAGCAGCCAAGGCCAGACAGGGGTAGGCGGGGAGCTGTTTTTT
TRBJ2-1 | few | TRBV7-9 | NA | 17 | CSSSLYSQGIAYNEQFF | TGTTCCAGCAGCTTATACAGTCAGGGGATAGCCTACAATGAGCAGTTCTTC
TRBJ2-1 | NA | TRBV29-1 | NA | 13 | CSVEGKQGAEQFF | TGCAGCGTTGAGGGAAAACAGGGCGCTGAGCAGTTCTTC
TRBJ2-7 | few | TRBV30 | TRBD1 | 12 | CAWARTGVEQYF | TGTGCCTGGGCAAGGACAGGGGTCGAGCAGTACTTC
TRBJ1-1 | NA | TRBV6-5 | TRBD1 | 14 | CASSYSGQGGEAFF | TGTGCCAGCAGTTACTCGGGACAGGGGGGTGAAGCTTTCTTT
TRBJ2-3 | few | TRBV19 | NA | 14 | CASSLNGGTDTQYF | TGTGCCAGTAGTCTCAACGGGGGCACAGATACGCAGTATTTT
TRBJ2-5 | few | TRBV7-3 | NA | 12 | CASSRGEGTQYF | TGTGCCAGCAGCCGCGGCGAAGGTACCCAGTACTTC
TRBJ2-1 | once | TRBV29-1 | NA | 14 | CSARGRGSYNEQFF | TGCAGCGCCCGGGGTCGGGGATCCTACAATGAGCAGTTCTTC
TRBJ2-1 | NA | TRBV28 | TRBD2 | 15 | CASRLGTSGSNEQFF | TGTGCCAGCAGACTAGGGACTAGCGGGAGTAATGAGCAGTTCTTC
TRBJ1-5 | NA | TRBV2 | NA | 13 | CASSRDGGWPQHF | TGTGCCAGCAGTCGGGACGGGGGATGGCCCCAGCATTTT
TRBJ1-1 | NA | TRBV7-6 | NA | 15 | CASSVYVGGFPEAFF | TGTGCCAGCAGCGTATACGTTGGGGGGTTCCCTGAAGCTTTCTTT
TRBJ1-3 | NA | TRBV7-2 | NA | 15 | CASSVQGSSGNTIYF | TGTGCCAGCAGCGTACAGGGAAGCTCTGGAAACACCATATATTTT
TRBJ1-5 | NA | TRBV2 | NA | 14 | CASSGGWGNQPQHF | TGTGCCAGCAGTGGAGGGTGGGGCAATCAGCCCCAGCATTTT
TRBJ2-7 | NA | TRBV4-1 | NA | 14 | CASSQVGQAHEQYF | TGCGCCAGCAGCCAAGTTGGTCAGGCCCACGAGCAGTACTTC
TRBJ2-5 | NA | TRBV6-5 | TRBD2 | 15 | CASRKTSGYQETQYF | TGTGCCAGCAGAAAGACTAGCGGGTACCAAGAGACCCAGTACTTC
TRBJ1-5 | few | TRBV10-3 | NA | 15 | CAISVQGGSNQPQHF | TGTGCCATCAGTGTCCAGGGTGGTAGCAATCAGCCCCAGCATTTT
TRBJ2-5 | NA | TRBV15 | TRBD1 | 15 | CATSRWDRQQETQYF | TGTGCCACCAGCAGATGGGACAGGCAGCAAGAGACCCAGTACTTC
TRBJ2-1 | NA | TRBV11-3 | NA | 15 | CASSLLGGSYNEQFF | TGTGCCAGCAGCTTATTGGGGGGCTCCTACAATGAGCAGTTCTTC
TRBJ1-5 | NA | TRBV19 | TRBD1 | 15 | CASSTGQGWNQPQHF | TGTGCCAGTAGTACCGGACAGGGCTGGAATCAGCCCCAGCATTTT
TRBJ2-7 | NA | TRBV7-8 | NA | 15 | CASSLELAPAYEQYF | TGTGCCAGCAGCTTAGAACTAGCCCCCGCCTACGAGCAGTACTTC
TRBJ1-4 | NA | TRBV27 | TRBD1 | 14 | CASRSTGGGEKLFF | TGTGCCAGCAGATCGACAGGGGGCGGTGAAAAACTGTTTTTT
TRBJ2-2 | NA | TRBV18 | NA | 14 | CASTPSGLLGELFF | TGTGCCAGCACCCCCTCTGGGCTCCTCGGGGAGCTGTTTTTT
TRBJ2-1 | NA | TRBV7-8 | TRBD1 | 15 | CASSVRDRVYNEQFF | TGTGCCAGCAGCGTGCGGGACAGGGTTTACAATGAGCAGTTCTTC
TRBJ2-5 | NA | TRBV5-1 | TRBD1 | 15 | CASNPTGGEVETQYF | TGCGCCAGCAATCCAACAGGGGGAGAAGTAGAGACCCAGTACTTC
TRBJ2-3 | NA | TRBV28 | NA | 15 | CAIGGKAGSTDTQYF | TGTGCAATTGGGGGCAAAGCGGGAAGCACAGATACGCAGTATTTT
TRBJ1-6 | once | TRBV30 | TRBD1 | 14 | CAWSVQGGWGALHF | TGTGCCTGGAGTGTACAGGGGGGTTGGGGCGCCCTCCACTTT
TRBJ2-1 | NA | TRBV27 | TRBD2 | 16 | CASSVSPSGAYDEQFF | TGTGCCAGCTCTGTTAGCCCTAGCGGGGCTTATGATGAGCAGTTCTTC
TRBJ2-3 | NA | TRBV18 | NA | 13 | CASSPGGENTQYF | TGTGCCAGCTCACCAGGTGGGGAGAATACGCAGTATTTT
TRBJ1-1 | NA | TRBV4-2 | TRBD1 | 13 | CASSRTGNTEAFF | TGTGCCAGCAGTCGGACAGGGAACACTGAAGCTTTCTTT
TRBJ1-6 | few | TRBV19 | TRBD1 | 14 | CASSRDRSNSPLHF | TGTGCCAGTAGTCGGGACAGATCAAATTCACCCCTCCACTTT
TRBJ2-2 | NA | TRBV7-3 | NA | 15 | CASRGTGHTTGELFF | TGTGCCAGCAGGGGAACGGGACACACCACCGGGGAGCTGTTTTTT
TRBJ2-5 | NA | TRBV7-7 | NA | 13 | CASSLVLKETQYF | TGTGCTAGCAGCTTAGTACTAAAAGAGACCCAGTACTTC
TRBJ2-5 | NA | TRBV27 | NA | 15 | CASRGAMGAAAAQYF | TGTGCCAGCAGGGGGGCCATGGGAGCTGCGGCGGCCCAGTACTTC
TRBJ1-1 | NA | TRBV5-4 | NA | 13 | CASSLSMNTEAFF | TGTGCCAGCAGCTTGTCCATGAACACTGAAGCTTTCTTT